This TCR beta chain was documented in a study of Ad26.COV2.S vaccination and SARS-CoV-2 variants. The overall study: The COV1001 Ad26.COV2.S trial arm included the donor. The study, taken as a whole, reports: People who got the vaccine or the placebo had similar non-spike TCR breadth.

In regard to this clone: Antigen: not known.

Treatment described: roughly 19 received Ad26.COV2.S at low or high dose, single or two shots; about 5 received placebo; per-sample allocation not given. Sampling occurred on day 63 after the first vaccine or placebo injection. Built on an Ad26 vector, the vaccine expressed Wuhan-strain SARS-CoV-2 spike. The assay was immunoSEQ multiplex PCR, and TCRdb's table has in-frame clones only and misses some. The data contain 350,000 to 450,000 clones, about 90% of them seen just once; the ten biggest clones take up about 1.7%. The sequence was collected from a person aged 18 to 65 who received the Ad26.COV2.S COVID-19 vaccine or a placebo. Sequenced here: peripheral blood, sampled in a trial of Ad26.COV2.S vaccine versus placebo.

The DNA of the CDR3 is TGTGCCAGCAGTGAAGCCCGGGGGAGAAATGAAAAACTGTTTTTT. Its protein product is CASSEARGRNEKLFF. This chain connects TRBV6-1 to TRBJ1-4, with D perhaps matching TRBD1 (5 bases). In germline, CDR1 is MNHNS, CDR2 SASEGT. This CDR3 contains 15 residues. V was trimmed by 0 bases and J by 5 bases, leaving 10 bases between them.